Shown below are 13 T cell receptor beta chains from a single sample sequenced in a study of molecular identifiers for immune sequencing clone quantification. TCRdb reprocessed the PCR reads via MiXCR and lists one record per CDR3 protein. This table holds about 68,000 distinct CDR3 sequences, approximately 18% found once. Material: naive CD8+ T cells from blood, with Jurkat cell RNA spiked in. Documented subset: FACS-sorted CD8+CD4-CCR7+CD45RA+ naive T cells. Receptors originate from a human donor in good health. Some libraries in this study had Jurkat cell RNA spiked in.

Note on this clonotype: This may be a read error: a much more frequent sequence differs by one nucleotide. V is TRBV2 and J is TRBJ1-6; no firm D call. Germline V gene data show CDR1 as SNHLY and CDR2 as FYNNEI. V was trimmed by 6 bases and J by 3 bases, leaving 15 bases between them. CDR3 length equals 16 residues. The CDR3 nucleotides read TGTGCCAGCAGCGACATCCTCGACCTCTATAATTCACCCCTCCACTTT. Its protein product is CASSDILDLYNSPLHF.

In DNA form, the CDR3 reads TGTGCCACCAGTCTCACCCCAGGGGAAGCTGGAAACACCATATATTTT. Translating it yields CATSLTPGEAGNTIYF. The chain combines TRBV15 with TRBJ1-3, with D maybe TRBD1 (6 bases). Germline V gene data show CDR1 as LNHNV and CDR2 as YYDKDF (reference sequence). Trimming pared 6 bases from V and 2 bases from J, leaving 17 bases between. CDR3 length equals 16 residues.

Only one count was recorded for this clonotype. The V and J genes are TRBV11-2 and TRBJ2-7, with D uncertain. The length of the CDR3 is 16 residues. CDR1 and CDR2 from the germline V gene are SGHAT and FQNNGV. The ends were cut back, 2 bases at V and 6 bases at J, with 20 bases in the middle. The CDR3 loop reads CASSLTTQTPFAEQYF. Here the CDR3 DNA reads TGTGCCAGCAGCTTAACTACCCAGACCCCTTTCGCCGAGCAGTACTTC.

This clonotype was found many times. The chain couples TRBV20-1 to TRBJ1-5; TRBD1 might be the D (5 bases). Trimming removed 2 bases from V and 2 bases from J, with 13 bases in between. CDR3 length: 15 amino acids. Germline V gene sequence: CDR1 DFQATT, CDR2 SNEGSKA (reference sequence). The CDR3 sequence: CSARSPGGGNQPQHF. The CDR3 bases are TGCAGTGCTAGATCCCCGGGAGGGGGCAATCAGCCCCAGCATTTT.

CDR3 DNA sequence: TGTGCCAGCAGCTTCTGGCCGAGACAGGGAAACACTGAAGCTTTCTTT. The encoded protein is CASSFWPRQGNTEAFF. The chain joins TRBV5-8 to TRBJ1-1, with TRBD1 identical over 7 bases. The CDR3 has 16 residues. CDR1 is SGHTS, CDR2 YDEGEE, per germline. V was pared by 2 bases and J by 2 bases, with 9 bases of the junction left unmatched.

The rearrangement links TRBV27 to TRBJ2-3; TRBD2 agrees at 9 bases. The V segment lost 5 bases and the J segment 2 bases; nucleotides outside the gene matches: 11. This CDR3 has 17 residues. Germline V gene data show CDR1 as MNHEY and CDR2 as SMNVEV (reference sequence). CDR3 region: CASSPRSASGITDTQYF. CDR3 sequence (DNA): TGTGCCAGCAGTCCCCGTAGTGCTAGCGGGATCACAGATACGCAGTATTTT.

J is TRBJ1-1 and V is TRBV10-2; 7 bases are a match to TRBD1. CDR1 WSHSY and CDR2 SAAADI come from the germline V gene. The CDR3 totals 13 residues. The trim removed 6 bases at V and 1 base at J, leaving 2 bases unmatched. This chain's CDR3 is CASRGQPNTEAFF. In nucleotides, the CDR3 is TGCGCCAGCAGGGGACAGCCGAACACTGAAGCTTTCTTT.

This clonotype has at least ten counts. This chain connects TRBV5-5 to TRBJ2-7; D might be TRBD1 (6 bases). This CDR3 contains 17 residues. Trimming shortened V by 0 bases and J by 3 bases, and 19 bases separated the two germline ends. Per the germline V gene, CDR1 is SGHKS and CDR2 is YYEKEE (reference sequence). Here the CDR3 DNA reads TGTGCCAGCAGCTTGGAGTCGTGGGGGCTAGCTGTCTACGAGCAGTACTTC. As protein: CASSLESWGLAVYEQYF.

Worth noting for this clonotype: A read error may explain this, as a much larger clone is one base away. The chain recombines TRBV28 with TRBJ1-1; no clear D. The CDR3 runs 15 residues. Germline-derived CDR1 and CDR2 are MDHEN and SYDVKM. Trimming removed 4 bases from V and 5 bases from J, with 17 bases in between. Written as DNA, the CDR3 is TGTGCCAGCAGTTCCCTTGGGGAGAGAGGAACTGAAGCTTTCTTT. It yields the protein CASSSLGERGTEAFF.

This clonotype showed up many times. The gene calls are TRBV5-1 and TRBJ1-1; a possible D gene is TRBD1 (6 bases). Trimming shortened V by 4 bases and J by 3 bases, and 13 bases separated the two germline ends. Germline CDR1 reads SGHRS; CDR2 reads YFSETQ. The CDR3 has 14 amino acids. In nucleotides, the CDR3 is TGCGCCAGCAGCCAACGGGGGGGCGACACTGAAGCTTTCTTT. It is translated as CASSQRGGDTEAFF.

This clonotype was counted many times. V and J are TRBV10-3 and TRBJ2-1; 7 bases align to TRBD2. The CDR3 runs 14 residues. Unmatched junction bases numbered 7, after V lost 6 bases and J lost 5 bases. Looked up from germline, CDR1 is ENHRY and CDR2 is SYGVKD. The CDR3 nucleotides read TGTGCCATCAGCAGAGGGACTATCGACAATGAGCAGTTCTTC. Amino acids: CAISRGTIDNEQFF.

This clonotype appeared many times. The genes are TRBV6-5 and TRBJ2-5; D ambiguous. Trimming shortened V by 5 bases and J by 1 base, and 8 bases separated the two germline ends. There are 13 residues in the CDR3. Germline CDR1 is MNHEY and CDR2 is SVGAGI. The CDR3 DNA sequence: TGTGCCAGCAGTATAATGGGCCAAGAGACCCAGTACTTC. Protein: CASSIMGQETQYF.

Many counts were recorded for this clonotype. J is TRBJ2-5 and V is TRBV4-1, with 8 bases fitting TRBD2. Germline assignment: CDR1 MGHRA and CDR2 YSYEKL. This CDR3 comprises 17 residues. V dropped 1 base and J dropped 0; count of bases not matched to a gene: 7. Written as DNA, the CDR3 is TGCGCCAGCAGCCAAGTCGCTAGCGGGTGGAACCAAGAGACCCAGTACTTC. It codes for CASSQVASGWNQETQYF.